This T cell receptor beta chain was recovered during a study of T cells in Graves' hyperthyroidism and ophthalmopathy. About the research overall: The authors collected peripheral blood at initial diagnosis, before any treatment.

The study based diagnoses on clinical symptoms, serum thyroxine and TRAb, thyroid ultrasound and orbital computed tomography. This clonotype showed up many times. CDR3 length: 15 amino acids. Trimming pared 0 bases from V and 4 bases from J, leaving 13 bases between. Germline lookup yields CDR1 GTSNPN and CDR2 SVGIG (reference sequence). Amplified TCR beta CDR3 regions derived from RNA transcripts. Initially, a first-round RT-PCR of the TCR CDR3 employed the HTBI primer set. TCRdb analysed the multiplex PCR reads with MiXCR anew, one entry per CDR3 protein. The table shows about 360,000 distinct CDR3 sequences, with under 20% occurring only once.

The TCR was taken from a woman between 18 and 30 years old with Graves' hyperthyroidism. The source material was blood. This chain joins TRBV30 and TRBJ1-3; TRBD1 is a possible D gene (5 bases). CDR3 sequence: CAWSVSPTVGNTIYF. CDR3 bases: TGTGCCTGGAGTGTATCCCCGACAGTCGGAAACACCATATATTTT.